These T cell receptor beta chains were read from a single sample in a study of graft-versus-host responses after intestinal transplantation. The antigens for these receptors are not known. Profiled with immunoSEQ multiplex PCR; TCRdb holds only in-frame clones, not every one. This repertoire shows around 130,000 clones, approximately 92% found once; its top ten account for approximately 0.17%. The specimen comprised unstimulated CD4+ T cells sorted from spleen or lymph node cells, sampled before intestinal transplant. All receptors come from a human donor who received an intestinal transplant. CDR3s include the opening cysteine and the closing phenylalanine or tryptophan. A D gene is named only where the DNA matches it firmly. Some rows have no size entry. The others give once, few or many, or a class for an expanded clone.

J,size,D,V,CDR3,DNA
TRBJ2-4,.,.,TRBV15,CATSRDPRLTLAKNIQYF,TGTGCCACCAGCAGAGATCCCCGACTGACGCTAGCCAAAAACATTCAGTACTTC
TRBJ2-7,.,TRBD1,TRBV18,CASSQGDRGRYEQYF,TGTGCCAGCTCACAAGGGGACAGGGGGCGCTACGAGCAGTACTTC
TRBJ1-2,.,.,TRBV10-3,CAISESYRGGGYTF,TGTGCCATCAGTGAGTCGTATAGGGGCGGTGGCTACACCTTC
TRBJ2-5,once,.,TRBV2,CASSEGYGGGKTQYF,TGTGCCAGCAGTGAGGGCTACGGGGGAGGCAAGACCCAGTACTTC
TRBJ2-1,.,.,TRBV11-3,CASSPRSNEQFF,TGTGCCAGCAGTCCCAGGAGCAATGAGCAGTTCTTC
TRBJ2-3,few,.,TRBV6-5,CASRSGFTDTQYF,TGTGCCAGCAGGTCGGGGTTCACAGATACGCAGTATTTT
TRBJ2-7,.,TRBD2,TRBV5-1,CASSLEASGGYEQYF,TGCGCCAGCAGCTTGGAGGCTAGCGGGGGCTACGAGCAGTACTTC
TRBJ2-7,few,.,TRBV7-9,CASSLDSSYEQYF,TGTGCCAGCAGCTTAGACAGCTCCTACGAGCAGTACTTC
TRBJ2-3,.,.,TRBV27,CASSLSTYDLRRSTDTQYF,TGTGCCAGCAGTTTATCGACATATGACCTACGAAGGAGCACAGATACGCAGTATTTT
TRBJ2-1,.,TRBD1,TRBV6-1,CASTPGQGTPNEQFF,TGTGCCAGCACCCCGGGACAGGGGACCCCTAATGAGCAGTTCTTC
TRBJ2-3,.,.,TRBV18,CASSPVGGTTDTQYF,TGTGCCAGCTCACCTGTAGGGGGGACCACAGATACGCAGTATTTT
TRBJ2-7,.,.,TRBV7-9,CASSLERDVYEQYF,TGTGCCAGCAGCTTAGAGAGGGACGTCTACGAGCAGTACTTC
TRBJ2-7,.,.,TRBV7-2,CASSLDGRTYEQYF,TGTGCCAGCAGCTTGGATGGACGGACCTACGAGCAGTACTTC
TRBJ2-5,.,.,TRBV20-1,CSALAGETQYF,TGCAGTGCCCTGGCCGGAGAGACCCAGTACTTC
TRBJ2-1,.,TRBD2,TRBV4-1,CASSRLLSSGGYNEQFF,TGCGCCAGCAGCCGCCTTCTCTCTAGCGGGGGTTACAATGAGCAGTTCTTC
TRBJ2-7,.,.,TRBV19,CASSISLWDGTYEQYF,TGTGCCAGTAGTATCAGTCTCTGGGACGGTACCTACGAGCAGTACTTC
TRBJ1-2,.,.,TRBV6-5,CASSYQGGFDGYTF,TGTGCCAGCAGTTACCAGGGTGGGTTTGATGGCTACACCTTC
TRBJ1-2,.,.,TRBV18,CASSRTEGGYTF,TGTGCCAGCTCAAGGACAGAGGGTGGCTACACCTTC
TRBJ2-1,.,.,TRBV2,CASSEWEGNEQFF,TGTGCCAGCAGTGAGTGGGAAGGCAATGAGCAGTTCTTC
TRBJ2-3,.,.,TRBV6-5,CASTPGLTTDTQYF,TGTGCCAGCACCCCCGGCCTCACCACCGATACGCAGTATTTT
TRBJ1-2,.,TRBD1,TRBV9,CASSTRQGNGYTF,TGTGCCAGCAGCACCCGACAGGGGAATGGCTACACCTTC
TRBJ2-5,.,TRBD1,TRBV18,CASSPRTGIETQYF,TGTGCCAGCTCACCACGGACAGGAATAGAGACCCAGTACTTC
TRBJ2-7,once,.,TRBV5-4,CASSLRNDYEQYF,TGTGCCAGCAGCTTGAGGAACGACTACGAGCAGTACTTC
TRBJ2-5,.,.,TRBV7-8,CASSLMATGETQYF,TGTGCCAGCAGCTTAATGGCGACGGGAGAGACCCAGTACTTC
TRBJ1-3,.,.,TRBV10-3,CAISDNRTVSGNTIYF,TGTGCCATCAGTGACAATAGGACAGTCTCTGGAAACACCATATATTTT
TRBJ2-5,.,.,TRBV9,CASSVDSVGETQYF,TGTGCCAGCAGCGTAGATTCGGTGGGAGAGACCCAGTACTTC
TRBJ1-5,.,.,TRBV7-9,CASSLGWGSPQHF,TGTGCCAGCAGCTTAGGGTGGGGCTCGCCCCAGCATTTT
TRBJ2-4,.,.,TRBV30,CAWSRGVFWGNIQYF,TGTGCCTGGAGTAGGGGTGTCTTCTGGGGAAACATTCAGTACTTC
TRBJ2-2,.,TRBD2,TRBV19,CASRWSSGGVANTGELFF,TGTGCCAGTAGGTGGTCTAGCGGGGGAGTCGCGAACACCGGGGAGCTGTTTTTT
TRBJ1-6,.,.,TRBV7-8,CASSFNSPLHF,TGTGCCAGCAGCTTTAATTCACCCCTCCACTTT
TRBJ2-3,once,.,TRBV7-9,CASTLLSIPLSTDTQYF,TGTGCCAGCACCCTACTGAGCATTCCGCTTAGCACAGATACGCAGTATTTT
TRBJ2-1,.,.,TRBV13,CASSHNLRGNEQFF,TGTGCCAGCAGTCACAACCTACGTGGCAATGAGCAGTTCTTC
TRBJ1-1,.,.,TRBV29-1,CSVEDRRGLGNTEAFF,TGCAGCGTTGAAGATAGGAGAGGGTTGGGGAACACTGAAGCTTTCTTT
TRBJ2-1,once,TRBD2,TRBV5-1,CASSLTSGEIEQFF,TGCGCCAGCAGCTTGACTAGCGGGGAAATTGAGCAGTTCTTC
TRBJ1-3,.,.,TRBV27,CASSPRRAGNTIYF,TGTGCCAGCAGTCCCCGCAGGGCTGGAAACACCATATATTTT
TRBJ2-7,.,TRBD1,TRBV14,CASSRDREDPYEQYF,TGTGCCAGCAGCCGGGACAGGGAGGATCCCTACGAGCAGTACTTC
TRBJ1-1,.,TRBD1,TRBV18,CASSRPGGTEAFF,TGTGCCAGCTCTCGCCCAGGGGGCACTGAAGCTTTCTTT
TRBJ2-5,few,TRBD2,TRBV7-3,CASSLTPGLAGVGETQYF,TGTGCCAGCAGCTTAACCCCGGGACTAGCGGGGGTCGGTGAGACCCAGTACTTC
TRBJ1-5,.,TRBD1,TRBV2,CASGGTGNQPQHF,TGTGCCAGCGGAGGGACAGGGAATCAGCCCCAGCATTTT
TRBJ2-3,.,.,TRBV6-5,CASKGRRGTDTQYF,TGTGCCAGCAAGGGACGGAGGGGCACAGATACGCAGTATTTT
TRBJ2-3,.,.,TRBV20-1,CSASGEVTQYF,TGCAGTGCTAGCGGGGAAGTTACGCAGTATTTT
TRBJ2-3,.,TRBD2,TRBV9,CASSPSGGKGDTQYF,TGTGCCAGCAGCCCCAGCGGGGGAAAGGGGGATACGCAGTATTTT
TRBJ1-5,.,.,TRBV11-3,CASSLTPRKPQHF,TGTGCCAGCAGCTTAACCCCACGAAAGCCCCAGCATTTT
TRBJ2-1,.,TRBD2,TRBV18,CASSPASGGTGEQFF,TGTGCCAGCTCACCAGCCAGCGGGGGAACGGGTGAGCAGTTCTTC
TRBJ1-6,.,.,TRBV19,CASSLQTGVGNSPLHF,TGTGCCAGTAGTCTACAGACAGGCGTCGGAAATTCACCCCTCCACTTT